These T cell receptor beta chains were read from a single sample in a study of cytomegalovirus exposure and HLA in healthy donors. Method: immunoSEQ multiplex PCR; TCRdb's copy keeps in-frame clones and lacks some. The sample comprises about 97,000 clones, 55% to 80% of which are singletons, and approximately 4.8% rests with the top ten. Source material: PBMCs. The receptors shown here come from a human donor in good health. Each CDR3 is given with its conserved first and last residue. The order of the fields is V gene, clone size, D gene, J gene, CDR3 length, CDR3 protein, CDR3 DNA. A D gene is named only where the DNA matches it firmly. Clone sizes are given selectively: once, few, many, or a class where the clone is expanded.

>TRBV30|.|TRBD1|TRBJ2-5|15
CAWGPNRGPGETQYF
TGTGCCTGGGGCCCTAACAGGGGCCCGGGAGAGACCCAGTACTTC
>TRBV4-1|.|.|TRBJ2-1|13
CASSQDLRGEQFF
TGCGCCAGCAGCCAAGATCTTAGGGGTGAGCAGTTCTTC
>TRBV5-6|.|.|TRBJ2-1|16
CASSQLGATRYNEQFF
TGTGCCAGCAGCCAGCTTGGGGCGACACGTTACAATGAGCAGTTCTTC
>TRBV28|.|TRBD1|TRBJ2-3|14
CASSLDRATDTQYF
TGTGCCAGCAGTTTGGACAGGGCCACAGATACGCAGTATTTT
>TRBV7-8|.|.|TRBJ2-1|13
CASSDSTGNEQFF
TGTGCCAGCAGCGATAGCACGGGCAATGAGCAGTTCTTC
>TRBV14|.|TRBD2|TRBJ2-3|19
CASSFGLAGASPSTDTQYF
TGTGCCAGCAGCTTCGGACTAGCGGGGGCCAGCCCTAGCACAGATACGCAGTATTTT
>TRBV19|.|TRBD1|TRBJ2-1|12
CASRTGVYEQFF
TGTGCCAGTAGGACAGGGGTTTATGAGCAGTTCTTC
>TRBV30|.|TRBD1|TRBJ1-1|14
CAWSVRQGGTEAFF
TGTGCCTGGAGTGTACGACAGGGGGGAACTGAAGCTTTCTTT
>TRBV5-1|.|TRBD2|TRBJ2-1|15
CASSSGTSVYNEQFF
TGCGCCAGCAGCTCCGGGACTAGCGTGTACAATGAGCAGTTCTTC
>TRBV5-6|.|.|TRBJ1-1|14
CASSLEQGNTEAFF
TGTGCCAGCAGCTTGGAACAGGGGAACACTGAAGCTTTCTTT
>TRBV19|.|TRBD1|TRBJ1-3|15
CASSPRTGTGNTIYF
TGTGCCAGTAGTCCTCGGACAGGGACTGGAAACACCATATATTTT
>TRBV5-1|few|.|TRBJ2-1|15
CASREDLGPYNEQFF
TGCGCCAGCCGGGAAGACTTAGGACCCTACAATGAGCAGTTCTTC
>TRBV6-6|few|.|TRBJ2-7|12
CASRQGWYEQYF
TGTGCCAGCAGACAGGGTTGGTACGAGCAGTACTTC
>TRBV18|.|TRBD2|TRBJ2-1|15
CASSLAGAMGNEQFF
TGTGCCAGCTCATTAGCGGGAGCTATGGGAAATGAGCAGTTCTTC
>TRBV4-1|.|TRBD1|TRBJ2-7|15
CASSHFQGASYEQYF
TGCGCCAGCAGCCACTTCCAGGGGGCAAGCTACGAGCAGTACTTC
>TRBV5-1|.|.|TRBJ2-7|18
CASSWREVGLAGNYEQYF
TGCGCCAGCAGCTGGAGGGAAGTAGGTTTGGCGGGAAACTACGAGCAGTACTTC
>TRBV4-1|.|.|TRBJ2-7|14
CASSQGPGNYEQYF
TGCGCCAGCAGCCAAGGGCCAGGGAACTACGAGCAGTACTTC
>TRBV10-3|few|TRBD1|TRBJ2-7|17
CAISESANRDRPYEQYF
TGTGCCATCAGTGAGTCTGCGAACCGGGACAGACCCTACGAGCAGTACTTC
>TRBV7-8|.|.|TRBJ1-2|14
CASSPTHPAAGYTF
TGTGCCAGCAGCCCTACTCACCCCGCTGCTGGCTACACCTTC
>TRBV4-1|.|TRBD1|TRBJ1-4|18
CASSQDAGQGSTNEKLFF
TGCGCCAGCAGCCAAGATGCGGGACAGGGCTCGACTAATGAAAAACTGTTTTTT
>TRBV29-1|few|.|TRBJ1-1|12
CSAGQSNTEAFF
TGCAGCGCTGGACAGTCGAACACTGAAGCTTTCTTT
>TRBV5-1|few|TRBD1|TRBJ1-3|15
CASSLDPGTGNTIYF
TGCGCCAGCAGCTTGGACCCCGGGACAGGCAACACCATATATTTT
>TRBV11-2|few|.|TRBJ2-7|16
CASSLRVLDSVHEQYF
TGTGCCAGCAGCTTGAGGGTATTGGACAGTGTCCACGAGCAGTACTTC
>TRBV10-3|.|TRBD1|TRBJ2-1|14
CAITGTGGGDEQFF
TGTGCCATCACCGGGACAGGGGGTGGTGATGAGCAGTTCTTC
>TRBV27|.|.|TRBJ1-2|14
CASSSLGGGYGYTF
TGTGCCAGCAGTTCCCTGGGGGGGGGCTATGGCTACACCTTC
>TRBV25-1|.|.|TRBJ2-3|17
CASSSNREGGDTDTQYF
TGTGCCAGCAGTTCCAACCGAGAGGGAGGTGACACAGATACGCAGTATTTT
>TRBV28|.|TRBD1|TRBJ2-1|14
CASSPRDRAYEQFF
TGTGCCAGCAGTCCCCGGGACAGGGCTTATGAGCAGTTCTTC
>TRBV5-5|.|.|TRBJ1-5|15
CASSFSTASNQPQHF
TGTGCCAGCAGCTTTTCGACAGCTAGCAATCAGCCCCAGCATTTT
>TRBV19|few|.|TRBJ2-3|12
CASSGLTDTQYF
TGTGCCAGTAGCGGACTCACAGATACGCAGTATTTT
>TRBV19|.|.|TRBJ1-6|12
CASGLGISPLHF
TGTGCCAGCGGACTAGGGATTTCACCCCTCCACTTT
>TRBV29-1|.|.|TRBJ2-1|15
CSVDRAREGFSEQFF
TGCAGCGTTGATCGGGCTCGAGAGGGCTTCAGTGAGCAGTTCTTC
>TRBV11-2|.|.|TRBJ1-5|13
CASSMGRNQPQHF
TGTGCCAGCAGCATGGGGCGAAATCAGCCCCAGCATTTT
>TRBV19|.|.|TRBJ1-6|14
CASSMGEPNSPLHF
TGTGCCAGTAGTATGGGAGAACCAAATTCACCCCTCCACTTT
>TRBV6-1|few|TRBD1|TRBJ1-5|16
CASSVNRDRVSQPQHF
TGTGCCAGCAGTGTGAACCGGGACAGGGTGTCGCAGCCCCAGCATTTT
>TRBV7-9|.|TRBD2|TRBJ2-1|16
CASSPAPGLAPNEQFF
TGTGCCAGCAGTCCAGCTCCGGGACTAGCTCCCAATGAGCAGTTCTTC
>TRBV6-6|.|TRBD2|TRBJ2-5|15
CASKLAGGPPETQYF
TGTGCCAGCAAACTAGCGGGAGGGCCGCCGGAGACCCAGTACTTC
>TRBV25-1|.|TRBD1|TRBJ2-7|11
CASRGTDEQYF
TGTGCCAGCAGGGGGACAGACGAGCAGTACTTC
>TRBV10-1|.|.|TRBJ2-7|14
CASSRDTPMGEQYF
TGCGCCAGCAGTCGGGACACCCCCATGGGCGAGCAGTACTTC
>TRBV27|.|TRBD1|TRBJ2-1|16
CASSSLRDRGPRGQFF
TGTGCCAGCAGTTCACTCCGGGACAGGGGCCCGAGGGGGCAGTTCTTC
>TRBV6-1|.|.|TRBJ1-5|19
CASSGIPRSAGGGEQPQHF
TGTGCCAGCAGTGGCATACCACGATCGGCGGGGGGAGGGGAGCAGCCCCAGCATTTT
>TRBV9|.|.|TRBJ2-2|13
CASSERQTGELFF
TGTGCCAGCAGCGAGCGACAGACCGGGGAGCTGTTTTTT
>TRBV6-5|many|TRBD1|TRBJ1-5|14
CATGQGGWNQPQHF
TGTGCCACTGGCCAGGGGGGCTGGAATCAGCCCCAGCATTTT
>TRBV5-5|.|.|TRBJ2-7|18
CASSLSPATGGASYEQYF
TGTGCCAGCAGCTTGAGCCCCGCCACTGGCGGTGCTTCCTACGAGCAGTACTTC
>TRBV7-9|.|.|TRBJ1-2|16
CASSNSRTALNYGYTF
TGTGCCAGCAGCAACTCCCGGACAGCCCTAAACTATGGCTACACCTTC
>TRBV29-1|.|TRBD2|TRBJ2-1|15
CSVRRAGGRGNEQFF
TGCAGCGTTAGGAGAGCGGGAGGGCGGGGGAATGAGCAGTTCTTC
>TRBV6-1|.|.|TRBJ1-2|13
CASSEIINYGYTF
TGTGCCAGCAGTGAAATTATCAACTATGGCTACACCTTC
>TRBV5-4|.|TRBD2|TRBJ2-1|16
CASSPGTTSSYNEQFF
TGTGCCAGCAGCCCCGGGACTACTAGCTCCTACAATGAGCAGTTCTTC
>TRBV30|.|.|TRBJ1-3|12
CAWSRSGNTIYF
TGTGCCTGGAGCAGAAGTGGAAACACCATATATTTT
>TRBV30|.|.|TRBJ2-5|12
CAWSQGQETQYF
TGTGCCTGGAGTCAGGGGCAAGAGACCCAGTACTTC
>TRBV2|.|TRBD2|TRBJ2-3|17
CASSIETSGRITDTQYF
TGTGCCAGCAGTATCGAGACTAGCGGGAGGATTACAGATACGCAGTATTTT
>TRBV5-6|.|TRBD1|TRBJ2-7|14
CASSLFQGAGEQYF
TGTGCCAGCAGCTTGTTCCAGGGGGCGGGCGAGCAGTACTTC